The 32 T cell receptor beta chains below were found in one sample sequenced in a study of T cells in Graves' hyperthyroidism and ophthalmopathy. Researchers amplified the TCR beta CDR3 regions from RNA transcripts. A first-round RT-PCR of the TCR CDR3 used the HTBI primer set. TCRdb analysed the multiplex PCR reads with MiXCR anew, one entry per CDR3 protein. The sample records around 370,000 distinct CDR3 sequences, approximately 17% being singletons. Sequences were obtained from blood. These receptors came from a man younger than 35 with Graves' ophthalmopathy.

This clonotype was observed at least ten times. The chain is built from TRBV28 and TRBJ1-2, with no clear D. The V gene's germline CDR1 is MDHEN and CDR2 SYDVKM. V shed 6 bases and J shed 0 bases, with 8 bases lying between them. The CDR3 has 13 amino acids. The CDR3 DNA follows: TGTGCCAGCAGAGTCACTTCTAACTATGGCTACACCTTC. It codes for CASRVTSNYGYTF.

This clonotype was seen many times. The chain combines TRBV12-3 or TRBV12-4 with TRBJ2-5, with D possibly TRBD1 on 6 matching bases. The CDR3 runs 17 residues. V was trimmed by 5 bases and J by 3 bases, leaving 22 bases between them. This CDR3 reads CASSPLRGPQWKETQYF. DNA for the CDR3: TGTGCCAGCAGTCCGCTCAGGGGACCACAATGGAAAGAGACCCAGTACTTC.

The chain uses TRBV3-1 and TRBJ2-4, with a weak D call TRBD2 (6 bases). Trimming removed 1 base from V and 1 base from J, with 8 bases in between. The CDR3 runs 15 residues. In germline, CDR1 is LGHDT, CDR2 YNNKEL (reference sequence). For the CDR3, the DNA is TGTGCCAGCAGCCAAGTAGGAGGGGCCAAAAACATTCAGTACTTC. Amino acids: CASSQVGGAKNIQYF.

The V gene is TRBV10-3, the J gene TRBJ2-7; D is unclear. This CDR3 has 12 amino acids. V lost 4 bases, J lost 3 bases, and 7 bases lay in between. In germline, CDR1 is ENHRY, CDR2 SYGVKD. This CDR3 is CAISGLSYEQYF. The CDR3, as DNA: TGTGCCATCAGTGGTCTTAGCTACGAGCAGTACTTC.

This clonotype was detected ten times or more. This chain joins TRBV2 and TRBJ2-2, with D unresolved. The V gene's germline CDR1 is SNHLY and CDR2 FYNNEI. This CDR3 region has 10 residues. Trimming cost V 7 bases and J 6 bases, with 3 bases left between them. Written as DNA, the CDR3 is TGTGCCAGCAAGTCCGGGGAGCTGTTTTTT. It specifies CASKSGELFF.

The chain couples TRBV6-1 to TRBJ2-1; 14 nucleotides line up with TRBD2. Per germline, CDR1 MNHNS and CDR2 SASEGT. J lost 0 bases, V lost 4 bases, and 5 bases had no gene match. The CDR3 covers 18 residues. The CDR3 protein is CASSGGLAGASSYNEQFF. CDR3 sequence (DNA): TGTGCCAGCAGTGGGGGACTAGCGGGGGCGAGCTCCTACAATGAGCAGTTCTTC.

This clonotype was seen only a few times. The rearrangement uses TRBV6-6 and TRBJ1-2, with D possibly matching TRBD1 (5 bases). CDR3 length: 14 residues. Trimming removed 0 bases from V and 8 bases from J, with 13 bases in between. Looked up from germline, CDR1 is MNHNY and CDR2 is SVGAGI (reference sequence). CDR3 amino acids: CASSYSLGVGGYTF. CDR3 nucleotides: TGTGCCAGCAGTTACTCCCTAGGGGTAGGAGGCTACACCTTC.

This clonotype came up a few times. This chain connects TRBV12-3 or TRBV12-4 to TRBJ1-4; D gene unclear. The CDR3 totals 15 residues. Deletions cut 4 bases from V and 2 bases from J, with 11 bases between. CDR3 DNA sequence: TGTGCCAGCAGTTGGGCGGGGAGTACTAATGAAAAACTGTTTTTT. Translated, it gives CASSWAGSTNEKLFF.

The V and J genes are TRBV7-9 and TRBJ1-1; 10 bases map to TRBD1. The CDR3 spans 14 residues. Germline V gene sequence: CDR1 SEHNR, CDR2 FQNEAQ (reference sequence). V was clipped by 5 bases and J by 7 bases; unmatched bases: 7. CDR3 sequence reads: CASSVTGGINEAFF. The CDR3 coding sequence is TGTGCCAGCAGCGTGACAGGGGGCATAAATGAAGCTTTCTTT.

This clonotype was detected ten times or more. CDR3 nucleotide sequence: TGTGCCAGCAGCCCCCCAGGATTGAATGAGCAGTTCTTC. This codes for CASSPPGLNEQFF. This chain uses TRBV3-1 with TRBJ2-1; D ambiguous. Trimming pared 4 bases from V and 7 bases from J, leaving 11 bases between. The V gene's germline CDR1 is LGHDT and CDR2 YNNKEL (reference sequence). The CDR3 totals 13 residues.

V usage is TRBV7-2 and J usage is TRBJ2-6; 8 bases fit TRBD1. CDR1 is SGHTA and CDR2 is FQGNSA in the germline V gene. The CDR3 contains 14 residues. V was pared by 5 bases and J by 12 bases, with 9 bases of the junction left unmatched. The CDR3 DNA reads TGTGCCAGCAGCACGGGACAGGATCCCTTCGTCCTGACTTTC. Its protein is CASSTGQDPFVLTF.

The rearrangement links TRBV4-1 to TRBJ1-3; D call uncertain. The V gene's germline CDR1 is MGHRA and CDR2 YSYEKL. V was cut by 3 bases and J by 9 bases, with 12 bases left in between. This CDR3 has 13 amino acids. CDR3 sequence (DNA): TGCGCCAGCAGCCAGGCTGTCCTTGGCACCATATATTTT. Translated: CASSQAVLGTIYF.

This clonotype has a count of ten or more. CDR3 nucleotides: TGTGCCAGCAGCCCCGGCAGCGTAGTACATCATACGCAGTATTTT. Amino acid sequence: CASSPGSVVHHTQYF. The chain has TRBV2 and TRBJ2-3; no clear D gene. The CDR3 is made up of 15 amino acids. The V gene lost 6 bases and the J gene lost 7 bases, with 20 bases spanning the gap. The germline CDR1 and CDR2 sequences are SNHLY and FYNNEI.

This clonotype was seen at least ten times. This sequence joins TRBV12-3 or TRBV12-4 and TRBJ2-2; 9 bases are a match to TRBD1. Trimming removed 7 bases from V and 4 bases from J; junction bases left unmatched: 10. This CDR3 is 16 amino acids long. CDR3 DNA: TGTGCCAGCATTACACGACAGGGGGAGGTCACCGGGGAGCTGTTTTTT. Protein: CASITRQGEVTGELFF.

This clonotype has only a few counts. The gene calls are TRBV27 and TRBJ1-6, with D possibly TRBD1 on 6 matching bases. This CDR3 contains 15 residues. From germline, CDR1 is MNHEY and CDR2 SMNVEV (reference sequence). V lost 6 bases and J 4 bases, leaving 13 bases between the germline ends. CDR3: CASRRGGIYNSPLHF. The DNA of the CDR3 is TGTGCCAGCAGGCGAGGGGGTATTTATAATTCACCCCTCCACTTT.

There are a few counts of this clonotype. The V gene is TRBV5-1, the J gene TRBJ2-1; either TRBD1 or TRBD2 may supply D (6 bases each). The CDR3 covers 14 residues. Trimming took 7 bases from V and 4 from J, leaving 15 bases between them. CDR1 SGHRS and CDR2 YFSETQ come from the germline V gene. As DNA, the CDR3 is TGCGCCAGCGGAGAGGGGGGAGAGTACAATGAGCAGTTCTTC. Translated, it gives CASGEGGEYNEQFF.

This clonotype was detected many times. The chain employs TRBV11-2 and TRBJ1-1; D is perhaps TRBD1 (6 bases). The CDR3 has 16 amino acids. Germline CDR1 reads SGHAT; CDR2 reads FQNNGV. The ends were cut back, 4 bases at V and 7 bases at J, with 22 bases in the middle. The CDR3 spells CASSSGRGGARVEAFF. The CDR3 DNA reads TGTGCCAGCAGCTCCGGAAGAGGGGGGGCGCGGGTTGAAGCTTTCTTT.

V usage is TRBV3-1 and J usage is TRBJ2-7; tentatively, D is TRBD1 (6 bases). Germline loops: CDR1 LGHDT, CDR2 YNNKEL (reference sequence). This CDR3 contains 14 residues. Trimming removed 4 bases from V and 6 bases from J, with 16 bases in between. The CDR3 bases are TGTGCCAGCAGCCCGCCGGGACCAGGGGTCGAGCAGTACTTC. As protein: CASSPPGPGVEQYF.

This clonotype occurred many times. In DNA, the CDR3 is TGTGCCAGCAGCTTAGGTATAGCGGGCACCGGGGAGCTGTTTTTT. It translates to CASSLGIAGTGELFF. This rearrangement joins TRBV11-2 to TRBJ2-2; 7 nucleotides agree with TRBD2. J lost 4 bases, V lost 1 base, and 3 bases had no gene match. CDR3 length equals 15 residues. CDR1 SGHAT and CDR2 FQNNGV come from the germline V gene.

This clonotype showed up many times. CDR3 protein: CASSTFSYEQYF. CDR3 in DNA: TGTGCCAGCAGCACCTTCTCCTACGAGCAGTACTTC. The V gene is TRBV11-2, the J gene TRBJ2-7; D uncertain. The V end was cut by 5 bases, the J end by 0 bases, with 5 bases between. This CDR3 is built from 12 residues. From germline, CDR1 is SGHAT and CDR2 FQNNGV.

This clonotype was detected a few times. The chain recombines TRBV6-2 or TRBV6-3 with TRBJ1-5, with TRBD1 identical over 7 bases. V dropped 9 bases and J dropped 0; count of bases not matched to a gene: 5. The V gene's germline CDR1 is MNHEY and CDR2 SVGEGT. The CDR3 sequence is 14 residues long. The CDR3 coding sequence is TGTGCCAGTCAACAGGGGAATAGCAATCAGCCCCAGCATTTT. Residues: CASQQGNSNQPQHF.

Ten or more counts support this clonotype. This chain uses TRBV7-8 with TRBJ2-5; no clear D gene. V gave up 5 bases and J gave up 1 base, with 14 bases separating them. Germline V lookup: CDR1 SGHVS, CDR2 FQNEAQ. CDR3 length: 15 residues. The CDR3 protein is CASSTSWSIQETQYF. In DNA, the CDR3 is TGTGCCAGCAGCACCAGCTGGAGTATCCAAGAGACCCAGTACTTC.

This clonotype was found many times. The rearrangement joins TRBV12-5 to TRBJ1-1; D gene uncertain. The V end was cut by 9 bases, the J end by 3 bases, with 14 bases between. CDR1 is LGHNT, CDR2 FRNRAP, per germline. This CDR3 region has 13 residues. The chain's CDR3 is CASTAGTHTEAFF. The CDR3 DNA sequence: TGTGCTAGCACAGCGGGCACACACACTGAAGCTTTCTTT.

The table lists this clonotype with many counts. The V and J genes are TRBV11-2 and TRBJ1-2; perhaps TRBD1 as D (6 bases). Trimming took off 7 bases at V and 7 bases at J, with 19 bases between the two ends. CDR3 length equals 14 residues. Per the germline V gene, CDR1 is SGHAT and CDR2 is FQNNGV. In DNA, the CDR3 is TGTGCCAGCACCCAGGGGCAGGGAATAGGTGGCTACACCTTC. Protein product: CASTQGQGIGGYTF.

The chain couples TRBV5-1 to TRBJ2-1; 15 nucleotides agree with TRBD2. The CDR3 is made up of 18 amino acids. Trimming took 4 bases from V and 9 from J; bases not matched to a gene: 14. Germline V gives CDR1 SGHRS, CDR2 YFSETQ. CDR3 in amino acids: CASSPHSGTSGGRGEQFF. In DNA form, the CDR3 reads TGCGCCAGCAGCCCACACTCCGGGACTAGCGGGGGGCGGGGTGAGCAGTTCTTC.

This clonotype has more than one count but fewer than ten. The V and J genes are TRBV6-1 and TRBJ1-6; D call uncertain. Germline CDR1 is MNHNS and CDR2 is SASEGT. The CDR3 consists of 16 residues. The germline V and J ends were trimmed by 5 bases and 4 bases, with 15 bases remaining between them. CDR3 sequence (DNA): TGTGCCAGCAGTTCAATACAGCGAAGTTATAATTCACCCCTCCACTTT. Translating gives CASSSIQRSYNSPLHF.

This clonotype has only a few counts. Sequence at one end of the junction differs from germline and may be a read error. The chain recombines TRBV5-1 with TRBJ2-1; D is perhaps TRBD2 (6 bases). This CDR3 region has 12 residues. Germline CDR1 SGHRS, CDR2 YFSETQ. Written as DNA, the CDR3 is TGCGCCAGCAGTTTGGAGGGTTTGGATCTTATCTTC. Its protein product is CASSLEGLDLIF. The full variable domain, its missing parts supplied by reference TRBV5-1 and TRBJ2-1, is KAGVTQTPRYLIKTRGQQVTLSCSPISGHRSVSWYQQTPGQGLQFLFEYFSETQRNKGNFPGRFSGRQFSNSRSEMNVSTLELGDSALYLCASSLEGLDLIFGPGTRLTVL.

This clonotype was recorded a few times. The rearrangement uses TRBV12-3 or TRBV12-4 and TRBJ2-5; maybe TRBD1 (5 bases). Trimming took 5 bases from V and 0 from J, leaving 19 bases between them. The CDR3 runs to 17 residues. CDR3 sequence (DNA): TGTGCCAGCAGTATACAAACAGGCTATCGGTACCAAGAGACCCAGTACTTC. It codes for CASSIQTGYRYQETQYF.

This clonotype was counted at least ten times. This chain uses TRBV6-1 with TRBJ2-1; 8 bases map to TRBD2. Germline lookup yields CDR1 MNHNS and CDR2 SASEGT. The CDR3 loop spans 15 amino acids. V lost 2 bases and J lost 0; bases outside the gene matches: 0. CDR3 sequence reads: CASSELAGSYNEQFF. The CDR3 nucleotides read TGTGCCAGCAGTGAACTAGCGGGCTCCTACAATGAGCAGTTCTTC.

This clonotype has a handful of counts. The gene calls are TRBV28 and TRBJ2-7; possibly TRBD2 for D (6 bases). Germline-derived CDR1 and CDR2 are MDHEN and SYDVKM. Trimming shortened V by 6 bases and J by 3 bases, and 12 bases separated the two germline ends. The length of the CDR3 is 13 residues. CDR3 nucleotide sequence: TGTGCCAGCAGCCAGGGACTCGGCTACGAGCAGTACTTC. Protein: CASSQGLGYEQYF.

This chain joins TRBV7-3 and TRBJ1-6; 7 bases are a match to TRBD1. Losses at the gene ends were 1 base for V and 7 bases for J; bases not matched to a gene: 4. The CDR3 has 15 residues. Germline lookup yields CDR1 SGHTA and CDR2 FQGTGA. CDR3 coding DNA: TGTGCCAGCAGCTTAAGACAGGGCCGCAATTCACCCCTCCACTTT. Protein product: CASSLRQGRNSPLHF. Based on the CDR3 plus reference TRBV7-3 and TRBJ1-6, the full variable domain is GAGVSQTPSNKVTEKGKYVELRCDPISGHTALYWYRQSLGQGPEFLIYFQGTGAADDSGLPNDRFFAVRPEGSVSTLKIQRTERGDSAVYLCASSLRQGRNSPLHFGNGTRLTVT.

CDR3 sequence (DNA): TGTGCCAGCAGTTACTCTGGGACACACCACTATGGCTACACCTTC. Translation gives CASSYSGTHHYGYTF. The J gene is TRBJ1-2, the V gene TRBV6-6; the D gene is possibly TRBD1 (6 bases). Trimming left V 0 bases short and J 3 bases short, with 11 bases between. The CDR3 is 15 residues long. Per germline, CDR1 MNHNY and CDR2 SVGAGI (reference sequence).